This T cell receptor beta chain is drawn from a study of blood T cell repertoires in COVID-19. Study-wide background: Acute and convalescent COVID-19 specimens originated in the United States, Italy and Spain.

Per the original data handling: From reference gene primer amplification, estimates of nucleated cell counts were derived. Only in-frame clones appear in the TCRdb table, and some are missing; sequencing was by immunoSEQ multiplex PCR. V and J calls plus clone size are reproduced from that table; the DNA served to infer D and trimming. This table holds some 38,000 clones, about nine tenths found once. This clone was picked up one time. Germline values: CDR1 KGHSH, CDR2 LQKENI. There are 14 residues in the CDR3. Trimming took 5 bases from V and 0 from J, leaving 10 bases between them. Source material: peripheral blood. The clonotype was recovered from a man aged 45-65 years with active COVID-19. The V call is TRBV18, the J call TRBJ1-1; TRBD1 might be the D (5 bases). The CDR3 reads CASSSGRVNTEAFF. CDR3 DNA: TGTGCCAGCTCATCTGGCAGGGTGAACACTGAAGCTTTCTTT.